This entry describes one T cell receptor beta chain. Its antigen is unknown. The CDR3 consists of 15 residues. Trimming pared 6 bases from V and 8 bases from J, leaving 22 bases between. Germline CDR1 is MDHEN and CDR2 is SYDVKM. This entry comes from a study of cytomegalovirus exposure and HLA in healthy donors. The PCR contained 60 Vbeta and 13 Jbeta primers. The protocol was immunoSEQ multiplex PCR, while the TCRdb copy is restricted to in-frame clones and leaves out a portion. The profile shows about 99,000 clones, about 80% of them singletons. Findings of the study overall: High sensitivity and specificity were reportedly achieved when the classifier diagnosed cytomegalovirus status. Specificity for CMV antigens was confirmed in vitro for a few of the CMV-associated chains. The study found most TCR sequences rare, yet found some public TCRs in many donors.

This chain links TRBV28 with TRBJ1-2, with D tentatively TRBD1 (6 bases). This TCR came from a woman between 40 and 55 years old in good health and CMV-seronegative. What was sequenced was PBMCs. The CDR3: CASSTEGGREEGYTF. The CDR3 coding sequence is TGTGCCAGCAGCACCGAGGGGGGGCGGGAGGAGGGCTACACCTTC.